This TCR beta chain was captured in a study of low-dose radiotherapy and immunotherapy resistance in tumors. This clonotype occurred a few times. It was with a constant-region primer and a V-primer adapter that TCRs were amplified over roughly 19 PCR cycles. TCRdb re-derived calls from the reads in MiXCR, one entry per CDR3 protein. The sample records roughly 50,000 distinct CDR3 sequences, around a third being singletons. Germline CDR1 reads SEHNR; CDR2 reads FQNEAQ (reference sequence). The CDR3 has 16 residues. V dropped 3 bases and J dropped 1 base, with 15 bases sitting between them. The time point was: after trial treatment. Treatment indicated: LDRT plus nivolumab, ipilimumab, low-dose cyclophosphamide and aspirin (RACIN trial). It was nivolumab, ipilimumab, aspirin, low-dose cyclophosphamide and low-dose radiotherapy that donors received.

The starting material was PBMCs, obtained after low-dose radiotherapy plus immunotherapy. The gene calls are TRBV7-9 and TRBJ1-1; D is possibly TRBD1 (5 bases). This receptor was taken from a male donor with rectosigmoid adenocarcinoma. DNA of the CDR3: TGTGCCAGCAGCTTCCCGAGAGGGGCGGCGAACACTGAAGCTTTCTTT. It encodes CASSFPRGAANTEAFF.